Listed below are T cell receptor beta chains from one sample, sequenced in a study of cytomegalovirus exposure and HLA in healthy donors. TCRdb's table, derived via immunoSEQ multiplex PCR, lists solely in-frame clones and lacks some. The sample has 85,000 to 100,000 clones, 64% seen once; the top ten hold 2.3%. The sample consisted of PBMCs. The receptor set was obtained from a human donor in good health. CDR3s include the opening cysteine and the closing phenylalanine or tryptophan. The D gene is left open where the match is weak. Rows give clone size only sometimes, using once, few, many, or a class for an expanded clone.

>TRBV6-6|TRBJ2-5|few|TRBD2
TGTGCCAGCAGTTACTCGAAAGCGGGACAAGAGACCCAGTACTTC
CASSYSKAGQETQYF
>TRBV19|TRBJ2-1|NA|NA
TGTGCCAGTAGTATAATGGGGGGTAGTGAGCAGTTCTTC
CASSIMGGSEQFF
>TRBV2|TRBJ2-3|NA|TRBD2
TGTGCCAGCAGTGGATTTAGCGGGGGGACAGATACGCAGTATTTT
CASSGFSGGTDTQYF
>TRBV6-5|TRBJ1-6|NA|TRBD1
TGTGCCAGCAGTGGACAGGGGGATTCACCCCTCCACTTT
CASSGQGDSPLHF
>TRBV30|TRBJ1-5|NA|NA
TGTGCCTGGAGCCCGGGAGTCAGCAATCAGCCCCAGCATTTT
CAWSPGVSNQPQHF
>TRBV7-9|TRBJ2-1|NA|NA
TGTGCCAGCAGCACGACAGCCCTGACCTACAATGAGCAGTTCTTC
CASSTTALTYNEQFF
>TRBV15|TRBJ2-1|NA|TRBD2
TGTGCCACCAGCAGAGACCGGGACTATCGCCTCAATGAGCAGTTCTTC
CATSRDRDYRLNEQFF
>TRBV10-2|TRBJ1-4|few|NA
TGCGCCAGCAGTTCTAGGGGGATTAATGAAAAACTGTTTTTT
CASSSRGINEKLFF
>TRBV5-1|TRBJ2-7|NA|TRBD1
TGCGCCAGCAGTTCCCTACGGGGACAGGGTCCTTCCTACGAGCAGTACTTC
CASSSLRGQGPSYEQYF
>TRBV25-1|TRBJ2-2|once|NA
TGTGCCAGCAGTGACCCGACAGGAGCGAACACCGGGGAGCTGTTTTTT
CASSDPTGANTGELFF
>TRBV5-1|TRBJ1-1|NA|TRBD1
TGCGCCAGCAGCTTCCGACAGGGGGCCGGGAACACTGAAGCTTTCTTT
CASSFRQGAGNTEAFF
>TRBV7-7|TRBJ2-3|NA|NA
TGTGCTAGCAGCTTAAGGGGCCTCGTAGGAGATACGCAGTATTTT
CASSLRGLVGDTQYF
>TRBV30|TRBJ2-3|few|NA
TGTGCCTGGAGCCGAAAGGGGGCGTCCGCGGGGGGAGATACGCAGTATTTT
CAWSRKGASAGGDTQYF
>TRBV19|TRBJ1-1|NA|TRBD1
TGTGCCAGTAGTACGACGCAGGGGGCGGAAAACACTGAAGCTTTCTTT
CASSTTQGAENTEAFF
>TRBV5-1|TRBJ1-4|NA|TRBD1
TGCGCCAGCAGCTCCACAGGGGGCCGTGAAAAACTGTTTTTT
CASSSTGGREKLFF
>TRBV7-9|TRBJ2-7|NA|NA
TGTGCCAGCGGTTTGACAGTGTCCTACGAGCAGTACTTC
CASGLTVSYEQYF
>TRBV5-1|TRBJ1-5|NA|NA
TGCGCCAGCAGTCCGGACAGAAGCAATCAGCCCCAGCATTTT
CASSPDRSNQPQHF
>TRBV11-3|TRBJ1-1|few|NA
TGTGCCAGCAGCCCCACACCCGGGAGGGCTTTCTTT
CASSPTPGRAFF
>TRBV9|TRBJ1-1|few|NA
TGTGCCAGCAGCCCTCGAATAGATGGGAACACTGAAGCTTTCTTT
CASSPRIDGNTEAFF
>TRBV10-2|TRBJ2-1|NA|TRBD2
TGCGCCAGCAGTGTGACTAGCGGGGGGGCCAGTGAGCAGTTCTTC
CASSVTSGGASEQFF
>TRBV4-3|TRBJ2-2|NA|TRBD2
TGCGCCAGCAGCCCGCACAGACTAGCGGGGGGGACCACCGGGGAGCTGTTTTTT
CASSPHRLAGGTTGELFF
>TRBV7-2|TRBJ2-1|NA|NA
TGTGCCAGCAGCTTAGTCGGCGGTGCAGCCTACAATGAGCAGTTCTTC
CASSLVGGAAYNEQFF
>TRBV15|TRBJ2-1|NA|NA
TGTGCCACCAGCAGAGATCCCCAGGGGAAACACAATGAGCAGTTCTTC
CATSRDPQGKHNEQFF
>TRBV11-1|TRBJ1-1|NA|NA
TGTGCCAGCAGCTCCTCTTCCAGGGCCCGGTGGGAGAACACTGAAGCTTTCTTT
CASSSSSRARWENTEAFF
>TRBV2|TRBJ1-1|NA|TRBD1
TGTGCCAGCAGTGACGGACAGGGCTACACTGAAGCTTTCTTT
CASSDGQGYTEAFF
>TRBV7-8|TRBJ2-2|few|NA
TGTGCCAGCAGTCACGGGGCGAACACCGGGGAGCTGTTTTTT
CASSHGANTGELFF
>TRBV5-6|TRBJ2-7|NA|NA
TGTGCCAGCAGCTTGACCGGGATTCTACAATACGAGCAGTACTTC
CASSLTGILQYEQYF
>TRBV2|TRBJ1-6|once|NA
TGTGCCAGCAGTGAATACCGTGGGGGCAATTCACCCCTCCACTTT
CASSEYRGGNSPLHF
>TRBV5-8|TRBJ1-5|NA|NA
TGTGCCAGCAGCCTAGCCGGCCGAGTCAATCAGCCCCAGCATTTT
CASSLAGRVNQPQHF
>TRBV10-2|TRBJ1-3|NA|TRBD1
TGCGCCAGCATCCAGGGGGGTCGGAACACCATATATTTT
CASIQGGRNTIYF
>TRBV7-2|TRBJ1-2|once|NA
TGTGCCAGCAGCTTAGGGCAGGCGATTAACTATGGCTACACCTTC
CASSLGQAINYGYTF
>TRBV11-2|TRBJ2-5|NA|NA
TGTGCCAGCAGCTTAAGCCTGCCCCAAGAGACCCAGTACTTC
CASSLSLPQETQYF
>TRBV7-2|TRBJ1-6|once|NA
TGTGCCAGCAGCCTAGGGGCTCCGACTTCACCCCTCCACTTT
CASSLGAPTSPLHF
>TRBV27|TRBJ1-6|NA|NA
TGTGCCAGCAGTTTATCGGGGAGCGGGAATTCACCCCTCCACTTT
CASSLSGSGNSPLHF
>TRBV2|TRBJ1-3|NA|NA
TGTGCCAGCAGGAAGACAGAGCCTGGAAACACCATATATTTT
CASRKTEPGNTIYF
>TRBV30|TRBJ1-5|NA|NA
TGTGCCTGGAGCAATGGACAGCCTAATCAGCCCCAGCATTTT
CAWSNGQPNQPQHF
>TRBV30|TRBJ1-4|few|NA
TGTGCCTGGAGTCCCCCCGGGGGAAAACTGTTTTTT
CAWSPPGGKLFF
>TRBV19|TRBJ1-4|NA|TRBD1
TGTGCCAGTAGTAGCACAGGGGTAGAGGCTGAAAAACTGTTTTTT
CASSSTGVEAEKLFF
>TRBV10-3|TRBJ1-5|few|NA
TGTGCCATCAGTGTGGGGAGGAGCAATCAGCCCCAGCATTTT
CAISVGRSNQPQHF
>TRBV6-4|TRBJ2-7|NA|TRBD1
TGTGCCAGCAGTGAAGGACAGGGTAACTACGAGCAGTACTTC
CASSEGQGNYEQYF
>TRBV7-9|TRBJ2-6|NA|NA
TGTGCCAGCAGCTCGAAGACGCAGGGCCGTGAACCTGGGGCCAACGTCCTGACTTTC
CASSSKTQGREPGANVLTF
>TRBV4-1|TRBJ2-1|NA|TRBD1
TGCGCCAGCAGCCACAACCTTGAACCCGGGACAGGGGACAATGAGCAGTTCTTC
CASSHNLEPGTGDNEQFF
>TRBV23-1|TRBJ2-5|NA|NA
TGCGCCAGCAGTCAATCGAAGGAGGCGGAGACCCAGTACTTC
CASSQSKEAETQYF
>TRBV9|TRBJ2-2|NA|NA
TGTGCCAGCAGCGTAGGACTAATTAACACCGGGGAGCTGTTTTTT
CASSVGLINTGELFF
>TRBV7-2|TRBJ2-3|NA|TRBD2
TGTGCCAGCAGCTTATCTCGGCGGGGGGATGATACGCAGTATTTT
CASSLSRRGDDTQYF
>TRBV11-2|TRBJ2-7|NA|TRBD1
TGTGCCAGCAGCTCATCCGGGACAGTCCGCCACGAGCAGTACTTC
CASSSSGTVRHEQYF
>TRBV19|TRBJ2-7|NA|NA
TGTGCCAGTAGTTGGGCAGGCTCCTACGAGCAGTACTTC
CASSWAGSYEQYF
>TRBV7-2|TRBJ2-2|few|NA
TGTGCCAGCAGCTTAGCAGGGGCGCGGACCGGGGAGCTGTTTTTT
CASSLAGARTGELFF